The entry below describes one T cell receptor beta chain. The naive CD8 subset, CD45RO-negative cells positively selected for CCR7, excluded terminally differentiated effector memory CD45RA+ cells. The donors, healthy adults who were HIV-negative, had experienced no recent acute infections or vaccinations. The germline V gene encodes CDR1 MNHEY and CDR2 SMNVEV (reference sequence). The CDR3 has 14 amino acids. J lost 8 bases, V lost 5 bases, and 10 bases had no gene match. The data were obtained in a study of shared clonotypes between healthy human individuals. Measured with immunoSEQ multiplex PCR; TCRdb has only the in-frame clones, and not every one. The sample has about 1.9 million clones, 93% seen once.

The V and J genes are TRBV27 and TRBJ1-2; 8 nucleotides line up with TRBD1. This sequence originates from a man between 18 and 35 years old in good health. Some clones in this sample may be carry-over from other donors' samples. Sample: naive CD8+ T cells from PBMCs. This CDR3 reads CASSVTGGKEGYTF. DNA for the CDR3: TGTGCCAGCAGTGTAACAGGGGGTAAGGAGGGCTACACCTTC.